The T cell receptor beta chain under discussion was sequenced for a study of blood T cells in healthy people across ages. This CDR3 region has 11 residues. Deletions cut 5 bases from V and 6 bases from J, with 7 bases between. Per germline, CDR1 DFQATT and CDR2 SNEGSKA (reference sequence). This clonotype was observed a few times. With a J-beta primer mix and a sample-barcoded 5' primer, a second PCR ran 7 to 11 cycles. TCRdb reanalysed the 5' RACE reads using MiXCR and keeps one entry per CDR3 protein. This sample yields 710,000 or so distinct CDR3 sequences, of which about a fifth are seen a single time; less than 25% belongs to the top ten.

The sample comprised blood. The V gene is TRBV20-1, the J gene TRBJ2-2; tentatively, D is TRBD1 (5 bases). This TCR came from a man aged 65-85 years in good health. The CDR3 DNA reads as TGCAGTGCTCCCAGGGCCGGGGAGCTGTTTTTT. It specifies CSAPRAGELFF.